The entry below describes one T cell receptor beta chain. These data belong to a study of blood T cell repertoires in COVID-19. Study context: From T cells, B-cell-depleted T cells, or PBMCs came the material, which was cDNA or gDNA.

The repertoire was sequenced with immunoSEQ multiplex PCR; TCRdb's copy has only in-frame clones and lacks some. The sample contains 280,000 or so clones, 88% of which appear only once. The junction had 17 bases not matched to a gene; V was cut back by 6 bases and J by 0 bases. There are 19 residues in the CDR3. The germline V gene has CDR1 ENHRY and CDR2 SYGVKD. V and J are TRBV10-3 and TRBJ1-5, with TRBD1 matching over 7 bases. Sequencing was done on a sample of peripheral blood. This TCR was sampled from a man younger than 35 with active or convalescent COVID-19. The CDR3 bases are TGTGCCATCAGGCAGCTTATCCCAGGGGGGCGGGATAGCAATCAGCCCCAGCATTTT. Its protein is CAIRQLIPGGRDSNQPQHF.